This T cell receptor (beta chain) appears in the sequencing data of a study of T cells in Graves' hyperthyroidism and ophthalmopathy. Amplification yielded TCR beta CDR3 regions, with RNA transcripts as the source. The HTBI set primed first-round TCR CDR3 RT-PCR. MiXCR, run by TCRdb on the multiplex PCR reads, gives a single entry per CDR3 protein. The table has 540,000 or so distinct CDR3 sequences, 40% to 55% seen once; the top ten hold over 15%. V lost 0 bases, J lost 5 bases, and 8 bases lay in between. This CDR3 has 12 amino acids. Germline assignment: CDR1 SQVTM and CDR2 ANQGSEA. Ten or more counts support this clonotype.

The material sequenced was peripheral blood or thyroid tissue (not recorded which). The chain has TRBV29-1 and TRBJ2-7; possible D gene TRBD1, 5 bases. The sequence was obtained from an adult woman with Graves' disease, either hyperthyroidism or ophthalmopathy (not recorded which). The CDR3 DNA is TGCAGCGTTGAAGAAAAACAGGACGAGCAGTACTTC. This translates into CSVEEKQDEQYF.